This T cell receptor beta chain was sequenced in a study of blood T cell repertoires in COVID-19. Study-wide context: Sites across the United States, Italy and Spain contributed samples from acute and convalescent COVID-19. In each case, the material was cDNA or gDNA derived from T cells, B-cell-depleted T cells, or PBMCs.

The CDR3 totals 17 residues. Trimming cost V 5 bases and J 2 bases; bases outside gene matches: 8. The germline V gene has CDR1 SGHVS and CDR2 FQNEAQ. Source study methods: Counts of nucleated cells, estimated from reference gene primer amplification, were obtained. Sequenced by immunoSEQ multiplex PCR; TCRdb stores in-frame clones only, minus some. Clonal size and the V and J genes are those of that table, whereas D and trimming came from the DNA. The repertoire holds around 240,000 clones, with 86% as singletons. This clonotype originated in a woman in her 50s who had recovered from COVID-19. This rearrangement joins TRBV7-8 to TRBJ2-7; 14 bases are a match to TRBD2. The sample comprised PBMCs or T cells enriched from blood (not recorded which). CDR3 residues: CASSPKTSGGAAYEQYF. For the CDR3, the DNA is TGTGCCAGCAGCCCCAAGACTAGCGGGGGGGCGGCCTACGAGCAGTACTTC.